What follows are 28 T cell receptor beta chains derived from one specimen sequenced in a study of T-cell memory formation after mild COVID-19. TCRdb reprocessed the 5' RACE reads via MiXCR and lists one record per CDR3 protein. The sample lists roughly 40,000 distinct CDR3 sequences, 6% to 7% seen once, with less than 0.95% in the top ten. Sequenced sample: PBMCs or a T cell subset sorted from them (not recorded which). These receptors originate from an adult who had mild COVID-19 (a few samples of this study predate the infection). Cell type and time point are not known.

This clonotype was seen a handful of times. The chain has TRBV20-1 and TRBJ2-5, with D perhaps TRBD2 (5 bases). With 6 bases removed from V and 3 bases from J, the gap between germline ends came to 11 bases. This CDR3 region has 12 residues. In germline, CDR1 is DFQATT, CDR2 SNEGSKA (reference sequence). CDR3 in amino acids: CSAQGREETQYF. CDR3 sequence (DNA): TGCAGTGCGCAAGGGAGAGAAGAGACCCAGTACTTC.

This clonotype was seen only a few times. The genes are TRBV6-6 and TRBJ2-2, with TRBD1 identical over 8 bases. With V trimmed by 5 bases and J by 0 bases, 2 bases remained unmatched. Germline CDR1 is MNHNY and CDR2 is SVGAGI (reference sequence). This CDR3 has 15 residues. CDR3 loop: CASSRTGPNTGELFF. In DNA form, the CDR3 reads TGTGCCAGCAGTCGGACAGGGCCGAACACCGGGGAGCTGTTTTTT.

This clonotype was observed a handful of times. J is TRBJ1-2 and V is TRBV5-1, with 8 bases lining up with TRBD1. Germline lookup yields CDR1 SGHRS and CDR2 YFSETQ. There are 14 residues in the CDR3. V lost 3 bases and J lost 2; bases outside the gene matches: 3. In nucleotides, the CDR3 is TGCGCCAGCAGCTCGGACAGGGTGAACTATGGCTACACCTTC. This codes for CASSSDRVNYGYTF.

The table lists this clonotype with many counts. The CDR3 sequence is CASSSPGVHPRNEQFF. The DNA for the CDR3 is TGTGCCAGCAGCTCCCCAGGGGTCCACCCTAGAAATGAGCAGTTCTTC. The chain links TRBV7-6 to TRBJ2-1, with D maybe TRBD1 (6 bases). This CDR3 comprises 16 residues. V lost 4 bases to trimming and J lost 7 bases, with 20 bases between them. Germline CDR1 SGHVS, CDR2 FNYEAQ.

The chain recombines TRBV18 with TRBJ1-1, with D unclear. The V gene lost 1 base and the J gene lost 1 base, with 4 bases spanning the gap. CDR3 length: 13 residues. From germline, CDR1 is KGHSH and CDR2 LQKENI. In DNA, the CDR3 is TGTGCCAGCTCACCACAGGAGAACACTGAAGCTTTCTTT. Its translation is CASSPQENTEAFF.

This clonotype was seen ten or more times. V usage is TRBV11-1 and J usage is TRBJ2-5, with no clear D. CDR3 length equals 12 residues. Germline V lookup: CDR1 SGHAT, CDR2 FQDESV (reference sequence). V dropped 1 base and J dropped 3 bases, with 3 bases sitting between them. DNA for the CDR3: TGTGCCAGCAGCTTAGAGAAAGAGACCCAGTACTTC. Amino acid sequence: CASSLEKETQYF.

This clonotype has a count of ten or more. This chain connects TRBV7-9 to TRBJ2-7; 7 bases line up with TRBD1. V lost 5 bases and J lost 2; bases outside the gene matches: 6. From germline, CDR1 is SEHNR and CDR2 FQNEAQ (reference sequence). This CDR3 region has 14 residues. The CDR3 spells CASSRRQGTYEQYF. For the CDR3, the DNA is TGTGCCAGCAGCCGTAGACAGGGAACCTACGAGCAGTACTTC.

This clonotype has ten or more counts. This chain connects TRBV5-1 to TRBJ2-5; D uncertain. Germline V gives CDR1 SGHRS, CDR2 YFSETQ. Trimming took off 2 bases at V and 5 bases at J, with 7 bases between the two ends. The CDR3 covers 12 residues. The CDR3 reads CASSLMRETQYF. In DNA form, the CDR3 reads TGCGCCAGCAGCTTAATGAGGGAGACCCAGTACTTC. Looking up the rest from reference TRBV5-1 and TRBJ2-5 gives the full variable domain: KAGVTQTPRYLIKTRGQQVTLSCSPISGHRSVSWYQQTPGQGLQFLFEYFSETQRNKGNFPGRFSGRQFSNSRSEMNVSTLELGDSALYLCASSLMRETQYFGPGTRLLVL.

This clonotype was detected a few times. The CDR3 spells CASSQDKLYNEQFF. CDR3 in DNA: TGTGCCAGCAGCCAAGATAAGTTGTACAATGAGCAGTTCTTC. This chain uses TRBV4-2 with TRBJ2-1; D uncertain. Trimming shortened V by 0 bases and J by 4 bases, and 7 bases separated the two germline ends. From germline, CDR1 is LGHNA and CDR2 YNFKEQ. The CDR3 sequence is 14 residues long.

This clonotype occurred many times. The CDR3 sequence is CASSLGQGFGSPLHF. In DNA, the CDR3 is TGCGCCAGCAGCTTGGGACAGGGTTTTGGTTCACCCCTCCACTTT. The chain is built from TRBV5-1 and TRBJ1-6; 7 positions agree with TRBD1. The CDR3 length is 15 residues. The V gene end was trimmed by 0 bases and the J gene end by 9 bases; junction bases not matched to a gene: 6. The germline V gene encodes CDR1 SGHRS and CDR2 YFSETQ.

This clonotype was counted ten times or more. The chain recombines TRBV7-9 with TRBJ2-1; D is unclear. The CDR3 length is 13 residues. Germline CDR1 is SEHNR and CDR2 is FQNEAQ (reference sequence). The V gene lost 6 bases and the J gene lost 0 bases, with 6 bases spanning the gap. CDR3 bases: TGTGCCAGCAGACGAGACTCCTACAATGAGCAGTTCTTC. Amino acid sequence: CASRRDSYNEQFF.

V and J are TRBV5-6 and TRBJ1-1, with D perhaps TRBD1 (6 bases). Trimming left V 5 bases short and J 1 base short, with 9 bases between. Per germline, CDR1 SGHDT and CDR2 YYEEEE. The CDR3 contains 13 residues. CDR3 region: CASRRTENTEAFF. The CDR3 DNA reads TGTGCCAGCAGGAGGACAGAGAACACTGAAGCTTTCTTT.

J is TRBJ1-6 and V is TRBV27; a weak D match, TRBD1 (5 bases). Trimming removed 10 bases at V and 4 bases at J, with 17 bases between. Germline assignment: CDR1 MNHEY and CDR2 SMNVEV (reference sequence). This CDR3 spans 15 amino acids. The DNA of the CDR3 is TGTGCCACATTGGCGGCTTGGGGGTATAATTCACCCCTCCACTTT. It encodes CATLAAWGYNSPLHF.

CDR3 nucleotides: TGTGCCAGCAGCCCCCCTGGACTAATTGGAAACACCATATATTTT. As protein: CASSPPGLIGNTIYF. The J gene is TRBJ1-3, the V gene TRBV3-1, with D unclear. This CDR3 has 15 amino acids. Trimming stripped 4 bases from V and 3 bases from J, with 13 bases between. CDR1 is LGHDT and CDR2 is YNNKEL in the germline V gene (reference sequence).

Ten or more counts support this clonotype. This sequence joins TRBV12-3 or TRBV12-4 and TRBJ2-2; D gene unclear. This CDR3 has 13 amino acids. V was cut by 6 bases and J by 2 bases, with 7 bases left in between. The CDR3 DNA follows: TGTGCCAGCAGCAGAATTAACACCGGGGAGCTGTTTTTT. Protein product: CASSRINTGELFF.

This clonotype was recorded at least ten times. The chain links TRBV12-3 or TRBV12-4 to TRBJ2-7; 7 bases are a match to TRBD2. Trimming cost V 6 bases and J 0 bases; bases outside gene matches: 8. There are 15 residues in the CDR3. The DNA of the CDR3 is TGTGCCAGCAGCCCTGGGGCGGGAGACTCCTACGAGCAGTACTTC. Its protein product is CASSPGAGDSYEQYF.

This clonotype was counted at least ten times. V and J are TRBV19 and TRBJ2-1, with 9 bases that match TRBD2. Per germline, CDR1 LNHDA and CDR2 SQIVND (reference sequence). Trimming removed 5 bases from V and 9 bases from J; junction bases left unmatched: 11. This CDR3 comprises 15 residues. DNA of the CDR3: TGTGCCAGTAGTCCAGCGGGACTAGCTTATCGTGAGCAGTTCTTC. It codes for CASSPAGLAYREQFF. Combining the CDR3 with reference TRBV19 and TRBJ2-1 gives the whole variable domain DGGITQSPKYLFRKEGQNVTLSCEQNLNHDAMYWYRQDPGQGLRLIYYSQIVNDFQKGDIAEGYSVSREKKESFPLTVTSAQKNPTAFYLCASSPAGLAYREQFFGPGTRLTVL.

Ten or more counts support this clonotype. The chain combines TRBV5-1 with TRBJ2-5, with D perhaps matching TRBD2 (5 bases). This CDR3 has 18 residues. The V end was cut by 0 bases, the J end by 0 bases, with 18 bases between. The germline V gene encodes CDR1 SGHRS and CDR2 YFSETQ. This CDR3 is CASSLGRGRGYHQETQYF. In DNA form, the CDR3 reads TGCGCCAGCAGCTTGGGAAGAGGACGGGGATATCACCAAGAGACCCAGTACTTC.

This chain connects TRBV19 to TRBJ1-2; 7 bases align to TRBD1. The CDR3 is 16 residues long. Looked up from germline, CDR1 is LNHDA and CDR2 is SQIVND (reference sequence). J was trimmed by 1 base and V by 2 bases; bases with no gene match: 7. As DNA, the CDR3 is TGTGCCAGTAGTATAACCCGGACAGGAGTTAACTATGGCTACACCTTC. Translation: CASSITRTGVNYGYTF. Full variable domain (remainder filled in from reference TRBV19 and TRBJ1-2): DGGITQSPKYLFRKEGQNVTLSCEQNLNHDAMYWYRQDPGQGLRLIYYSQIVNDFQKGDIAEGYSVSREKKESFPLTVTSAQKNPTAFYLCASSITRTGVNYGYTFGSGTRLTVV.

This clonotype was observed at least ten times. The rearrangement uses TRBV5-1 and TRBJ2-1; maybe TRBD2 (6 bases). Germline V gene data show CDR1 as SGHRS and CDR2 as YFSETQ. This CDR3 comprises 15 residues. The V end was cut by 0 bases, the J end by 0 bases, with 7 bases between. CDR3 loop: CASSLDGSSYNEQFF. DNA of the CDR3: TGCGCCAGCAGCTTGGACGGGAGCTCCTACAATGAGCAGTTCTTC.

The table lists this clonotype with many counts. This chain joins TRBV11-2 and TRBJ2-1, with D possibly matching TRBD2 (6 bases). Between the trimmed V and J ends, which lost 6 bases and 1 base, there was a span of 13 bases. The CDR3 runs to 15 residues. Germline V gene lookup returns CDR1 SGHAT and CDR2 FQNNGV. CDR3 DNA sequence: TGTGCCAGCAGTGGGACCGCGGGGTCCTACAATGAGCAGTTCTTC. Its protein product is CASSGTAGSYNEQFF.

In its sample, this clonotype was seen many times. The V call is TRBV27, the J call TRBJ1-1; 7 nucleotides align to TRBD1. Per germline, CDR1 MNHEY and CDR2 SMNVEV (reference sequence). Losses at the gene ends were 2 bases for V and 2 bases for J; bases not matched to a gene: 8. CDR3 length: 16 amino acids. This CDR3 is CASSLGPGTANTEAFF. The CDR3, as DNA: TGTGCCAGCAGTTTAGGTCCCGGGACAGCTAACACTGAAGCTTTCTTT.

This clonotype was picked up many times. The gene calls are TRBV7-2 and TRBJ2-3, with D unclear. This CDR3 spans 14 amino acids. The V gene's germline CDR1 is SGHTA and CDR2 FQGNSA. Trimming cost V 5 bases and J 0 bases, with 9 bases left between them. This CDR3 is CASSPKISTDTQYF. The CDR3 DNA sequence: TGTGCCAGCAGCCCGAAGATTAGCACAGATACGCAGTATTTT.

The chain has TRBV29-1 and TRBJ2-3; 9 nucleotides line up with TRBD2. The V gene end was trimmed by 5 bases and the J gene end by 4 bases; junction bases not matched to a gene: 4. This CDR3 comprises 13 residues. Germline V CDR1 and CDR2: SQVTM, ANQGSEA. The CDR3: CSVRAGGPDTQYF. The DNA of the CDR3 is TGCAGCGTTCGGGCGGGGGGGCCAGATACGCAGTATTTT.

This clonotype showed up many times. The J gene is TRBJ2-1, the V gene TRBV4-3; TRBD2 matches 13 bases. The CDR3 runs 17 residues. In germline, CDR1 is LGHNA, CDR2 YSLEER. The trim removed 1 base at V and 3 bases at J, leaving 3 bases unmatched. CDR3 residues: CASSQGTSGSRYNEQFF. The CDR3 bases are TGCGCCAGCAGCCAAGGGACTAGCGGGAGCCGCTACAATGAGCAGTTCTTC.

Ten or more counts support this clonotype. The chain employs TRBV5-1 and TRBJ2-1; tentatively, D is TRBD2 (6 bases). The CDR3 spans 14 residues. V gave up 5 bases and J gave up 0 bases, with 9 bases separating them. The germline V gene encodes CDR1 SGHRS and CDR2 YFSETQ. This CDR3 is CASRTSISYNEQFF. The CDR3 region has the DNA TGCGCCAGCAGAACTAGCATCTCCTACAATGAGCAGTTCTTC. The whole variable domain, remainder taken from reference TRBV5-1 and TRBJ2-1, is KAGVTQTPRYLIKTRGQQVTLSCSPISGHRSVSWYQQTPGQGLQFLFEYFSETQRNKGNFPGRFSGRQFSNSRSEMNVSTLELGDSALYLCASRTSISYNEQFFGPGTRLTVL.

This clonotype showed up many times. The J gene is TRBJ2-1, the V gene TRBV12-3 or TRBV12-4; TRBD2 might be the D (7 bases). The V and J ends lost 7 bases and 4 bases respectively, with 14 bases between them. This CDR3 is built from 14 residues. This chain's CDR3 is CASTPGGLYNEQFF. The CDR3 DNA reads as TGTGCCAGCACCCCGGGGGGCTTGTACAATGAGCAGTTCTTC.

This clonotype was seen at least ten times. J is TRBJ2-7 and V is TRBV10-2; 8 positions agree with TRBD1. The V gene end was trimmed by 6 bases and the J gene end by 2 bases; junction bases not matched to a gene: 9. Germline assignment: CDR1 WSHSY and CDR2 SAAADI. This CDR3 region has 15 residues. CDR3 sequence: CASRPGTGGTYEQYF. The DNA for the CDR3 is TGCGCCAGCAGACCCGGGACAGGCGGTACCTACGAGCAGTACTTC.